This note documents a single T cell receptor beta chain sequence. Its antigen remains unknown. Each sample used at least 6 million PBMCs. This record belongs to a study of blood T cells in healthy people across ages. As for the study in general: When template switching was applied, about one barcoded beta molecule was captured per two T cells. Regarding the study as a whole: Older age coincided with a roughly linear decline in TCR beta diversity per million T cells. Whereas aged donors had fewer naive CD4+ cells, long-lived donors had more of them and higher diversity.

Trimming left V 7 bases short and J 7 bases short, with 11 bases between. The germline V gene has CDR1 SQVTM and CDR2 ANQGSEA. This CDR3 spans 11 amino acids. It was with a sample-barcoded 5' primer and a J-beta primer mix that a second PCR of roughly 6 to 11 cycles was run. MiXCR was run by TCRdb on the 5' RACE reads, yielding one entry per CDR3 protein. The sample records under 2 million distinct CDR3 sequences, roughly 30% being singletons. Sequencing input: blood. The origin of this receptor is a woman in her thirties in good health. The rearrangement uses TRBV29-1 and TRBJ1-5; D unclear. CDR3 sequence: CSAEVTQPQHF. The CDR3 region has the DNA TGCAGCGCGGAAGTAACCCAGCCCCAGCATTTT.